This record looks at one T cell receptor beta chain sequence and its context. The sample originates from a study of blood T cell repertoires in COVID-19. In the authors' workflow: Amplifying reference gene primers gave estimates of nucleated cell counts. Generated by immunoSEQ multiplex PCR, the TCRdb table keeps only in-frame clones and is missing some. That table furnishes V, J and clone size, whereas the DNA furnished D and trimming. The table has tens of thousands of clones, over 75% seen once. The junction had 9 bases not matched to a gene; V was cut back by 6 bases and J by 4 bases. The CDR3 totals 15 residues. CDR1 and CDR2 (germline): ENHRY, SYGVKD.

The clonotype comes from a man between 60 and 70 years old with acute or convalescent COVID-19. The sample consisted of peripheral blood. The chain recombines TRBV10-3 with TRBJ1-1, with 9 bases aligning to TRBD1. The CDR3 coding sequence is TGTGCCATCAGAGCGGGACAGGGCCCCAGCACTGAAGCTTTCTTT. It codes for CAIRAGQGPSTEAFF.